These 30 T cell receptor beta chains originate from one sample sequenced in a study of T cells in Graves' hyperthyroidism and ophthalmopathy. RNA transcripts were the template for amplifying TCR beta CDR3 regions. With the HTBI primer set, the TCR CDR3 went through a first round of RT-PCR. From the multiplex PCR reads, TCRdb called clonotypes with MiXCR, one entry per CDR3 protein. Among 200,000 to 250,000 distinct CDR3 sequences listed, over 15% were seen once. Sequencing used blood. The source of these receptors is a young woman with Graves' ophthalmopathy.

This clonotype was found many times. The CDR3 sequence is CASMPRAGGGEQYF. The CDR3 DNA sequence: TGTGCCAGCATGCCGAGAGCGGGAGGAGGAGAGCAGTACTTC. V gene TRBV12-3 or TRBV12-4 combines with J gene TRBJ2-7, with TRBD2 identical over 9 bases. J lost 7 bases, V lost 7 bases, and 11 bases had no gene match. This CDR3 comprises 14 residues.

In its sample, this clonotype was seen many times. The V and J genes are TRBV20-1 and TRBJ2-7; TRBD2 matches at 8 bases. J lost 4 bases, V lost 0 bases, and 8 bases had no gene match. The CDR3 has 15 amino acids. Germline V gene lookup returns CDR1 DFQATT and CDR2 SNEGSKA (reference sequence). CDR3 loop: CSARDRGGTLYEQYF. CDR3 bases: TGCAGTGCTAGAGATCGGGGGGGGACCCTATACGAGCAGTACTTC.

V gene TRBV28 combines with J gene TRBJ2-7, with 13 bases matching TRBD2. The CDR3 runs to 19 residues. Trimming removed 7 bases from V and 3 bases from J; junction bases left unmatched: 18. CDR1 and CDR2 from the germline V gene are MDHEN and SYDVKM. The CDR3 loop reads CASNPTVRTSGGTHYEQYF. The DNA for the CDR3 is TGTGCCAGCAACCCAACGGTGAGGACTAGCGGGGGCACCCACTACGAGCAGTACTTC. The full variable domain, rest sourced from reference TRBV28 and TRBJ2-7, is DVKVTQSSRYLVKRTGEKVFLECVQDMDHENMFWYRQDPGLGLRLIYFSYDVKMKEKGDIPEGYSVSREKKERFSLILESASTNQTSMYLCASNPTVRTSGGTHYEQYFGPGTRLTVT.

This clonotype has ten or more counts. V usage is TRBV20-1 and J usage is TRBJ1-2; no clear D gene. The CDR3 extends over 15 amino acids. Germline V gene sequence: CDR1 DFQATT, CDR2 SNEGSKA (reference sequence). Trimming took off 5 bases at V and 4 bases at J, with 20 bases between the two ends. The CDR3, as DNA: TGCAGTGCTCCAACTCCGGGAAAGCACGGCTATGGCTACACCTTC. Translated, it gives CSAPTPGKHGYGYTF.

This clonotype occurred many times. The genes are TRBV3-1 and TRBJ2-3; TRBD2 agrees at 8 bases. Germline trimming cut 6 bases from V and 2 bases from J; bases unmatched to any gene: 13. This CDR3 comprises 17 residues. Germline V CDR1 and CDR2: LGHDT, YNNKEL (reference sequence). The CDR3 loop reads CASSRTGGAVDTDTQYF. The CDR3 DNA sequence: TGTGCCAGCAGTCGAACCGGGGGGGCAGTAGACACAGATACGCAGTATTTT.

Many counts were recorded for this clonotype. The chain has TRBV6-1 and TRBJ1-5; TRBD1 matches at 7 bases. CDR3 length equals 15 residues. In germline, CDR1 is MNHNS, CDR2 SASEGT. Losses at the gene ends were 5 bases for V and 4 bases for J; bases not matched to a gene: 8. In DNA, the CDR3 is TGTGCCAGCAGTTATACGAGACAGGGTAATCAGCCCCAGCATTTT. Translating gives CASSYTRQGNQPQHF.

This clonotype was seen a handful of times. The chain uses TRBV19 and TRBJ2-6; D call uncertain. Per the germline V gene, CDR1 is LNHDA and CDR2 is SQIVND (reference sequence). V lost 1 base and J 4 bases, leaving 8 bases between the germline ends. This CDR3 contains 15 residues. DNA of the CDR3: TGTGCCAGTAGTATAGGGAACCCCGGGGCCAACGTCCTGACTTTC. Its translation: CASSIGNPGANVLTF.

This clonotype has at least ten counts. This chain uses TRBV9 with TRBJ2-1, with 12 bases that match TRBD2. V was pared by 4 bases and J by 8 bases, with 10 bases of the junction left unmatched. CDR1 SGDLS and CDR2 YYNGEE come from the germline V gene. The CDR3 extends over 16 amino acids. CDR3 nucleotides: TGTGCCAGCAGCCACATCCGGACTAGCGGGAAGGATGAGCAGTTCTTC. Its protein is CASSHIRTSGKDEQFF.

In the case of this clonotype: A much larger clone sits a single nucleotide away, making a read error possible. This chain connects TRBV9 to TRBJ2-1, with 11 bases lining up with TRBD2. The assigned J gene may be wrong: the sequence end matches TRBJ2-7 better. Germline-derived CDR1 and CDR2 are SGDLS and YYNGEE. CDR3 length: 19 residues. CDR3 residues: CASSVVAGGGTSSYNEQYF. DNA for the CDR3: TGTGCCAGCAGCGTAGTAGCGGGGGGGGGGACTAGCTCCTACAATGAGCAGTACTTC.

In this sample, this clonotype turned up many times. The chain links TRBV18 to TRBJ2-2, with D possibly being TRBD2 (6 bases). Trimming took off 5 bases at V and 0 bases at J, with 10 bases between the two ends. The CDR3 spans 15 residues. Germline V gene lookup returns CDR1 KGHSH and CDR2 LQKENI. The CDR3 sequence is CASSGGTANTGELFF. CDR3 in DNA: TGTGCCAGCTCAGGCGGGACGGCGAACACCGGGGAGCTGTTTTTT.

V is TRBV9 and J is TRBJ2-3; D remains ambiguous. The V gene lost 0 bases and the J gene lost 6 bases, with 8 bases spanning the gap. Germline V gene data show CDR1 as SGDLS and CDR2 as YYNGEE. The CDR3 totals 13 residues. The CDR3 spells CASSVAVRDTQYF. CDR3 coding DNA: TGTGCCAGCAGCGTAGCAGTGCGGGATACGCAGTATTTT.

In the case of this clonotype: This may come from a read error, since a much larger clone is one base off. The V gene is TRBV6-9, the J gene TRBJ2-1, with 7 bases identical to TRBD1. The J call is uncertain, as TRBJ2-7 better fits the DNA end. CDR1 and CDR2 from the germline V gene are MNHGY and SVAAGI. This CDR3 is 20 amino acids long. The CDR3 loop is CASSYAGWDRNVLASNEQYF. The DNA of the CDR3 is TGTGCCAGCAGTTACGCGGGCTGGGACAGAAACGTATTGGCAAGCAATGAGCAGTACTTC.

This chain joins TRBV5-4 and TRBJ1-2; 7 positions match TRBD1. The trim removed 0 bases at V and 1 base at J, leaving 3 bases unmatched. Germline CDR1 and CDR2: SGHNT and YYREEE (reference sequence). This CDR3 is 15 amino acids long. The CDR3 DNA is TGTGCCAGCAGCTTGGCCGGACAGGTTAACTATGGCTACACCTTC. It specifies CASSLAGQVNYGYTF.

This sequence joins TRBV6-2 or TRBV6-3 and TRBJ2-3; 9 nucleotides align to TRBD2. The CDR3 totals 15 residues. From germline, CDR1 is MNHEY and CDR2 SVGEGT. The ends lost 4 bases at V and 3 bases at J; junction bases unmatched: 5. CDR3 sequence reads: CASSSLAGETDTQYF. CDR3 DNA: TGTGCCAGCAGTTCCTTAGCGGGAGAGACAGATACGCAGTATTTT.

This clonotype was detected many times. The V and J genes are TRBV12-3 or TRBV12-4 and TRBJ2-1, with TRBD1 identical over 7 bases. The CDR3 runs 17 residues. The trim removed 5 bases at V and 0 bases at J, leaving 10 bases unmatched. Here the CDR3 DNA reads TGTGCCAGCAGTCAACCCACAGGGGTGCGCTCCTACAATGAGCAGTTCTTC. Residues: CASSQPTGVRSYNEQFF.

This clonotype was recorded many times. The gene calls are TRBV28 and TRBJ2-4; no definite D call. V was cut by 5 bases and J by 7 bases, with 18 bases left in between. The CDR3 runs to 15 residues. The germline CDR1 and CDR2 sequences are MDHEN and SYDVKM. CDR3 nucleotides: TGTGCCAGCAGTGACCCGAATAGGGCGTGGAACATTCAGTACTTC. Residues: CASSDPNRAWNIQYF. The full variable domain, completed using reference TRBV28 and TRBJ2-4, is DVKVTQSSRYLVKRTGEKVFLECVQDMDHENMFWYRQDPGLGLRLIYFSYDVKMKEKGDIPEGYSVSREKKERFSLILESASTNQTSMYLCASSDPNRAWNIQYFGAGTRLSVL.

This clonotype appeared many times. This rearrangement joins TRBV12-3 or TRBV12-4 to TRBJ1-1; D gene uncertain. The V end lost 2 bases, the J end lost 3 bases, and 7 bases lay between the germline ends. This CDR3 has 13 residues. In DNA, the CDR3 is TGTGCCAGCAGTTTATCCCTGTACACTGAAGCTTTCTTT. Protein product: CASSLSLYTEAFF.

This clonotype appeared a few times. This chain joins TRBV4-1 and TRBJ2-7; D perhaps matches TRBD1 (6 bases). CDR3 length: 15 amino acids. Trimming pared 0 bases from V and 4 bases from J, leaving 13 bases between. Germline assignment: CDR1 MGHRA and CDR2 YSYEKL. The CDR3 sequence: CASSQEGGEIYEQYF. CDR3 nucleotides: TGCGCCAGCAGCCAAGAAGGGGGAGAAATTTACGAGCAGTACTTC.

This clonotype occurred many times. The rearrangement links TRBV6-1 to TRBJ1-2, with no clear D. CDR3 length: 13 amino acids. CDR1 MNHNS and CDR2 SASEGT come from the germline V gene. The germline V and J ends were trimmed by 8 bases and 1 base, with 11 bases remaining between them. DNA of the CDR3: TGTGCCAGCGCCGAGGGTTTTAACTATGGCTACACCTTC. It yields the protein CASAEGFNYGYTF.

This clonotype was seen at least ten times. The rearrangement joins TRBV12-3 or TRBV12-4 to TRBJ2-5; D might be TRBD1 or TRBD2, each matching 5 bases. Trimming cost V 4 bases and J 2 bases, with 17 bases left between them. The CDR3 runs to 16 residues. CDR3 protein: CASSSAAVWGQETQYF. CDR3 bases: TGTGCCAGCAGTTCAGCCGCCGTGTGGGGGCAAGAGACCCAGTACTTC.

CDR3 sequence: CASSGQYNSPLHF. Written as DNA, the CDR3 is TGCGCCAGCAGTGGACAGTATAATTCACCCCTCCACTTT. This rearrangement joins TRBV10-2 to TRBJ1-6; weak D call: TRBD1 (5 bases). Germline values: CDR1 WSHSY, CDR2 SAAADI. V was trimmed by 4 bases and J by 4 bases, leaving 5 bases between them. The length of the CDR3 is 13 residues.

The table lists this clonotype with many counts. The J gene is TRBJ1-5, the V gene TRBV12-3 or TRBV12-4, with D hard to call. The CDR3 has 15 amino acids. Between the trimmed V and J ends, which lost 3 bases and 4 bases, there was a span of 13 bases. The CDR3: CASSFLGMRNQPQHF. The DNA for the CDR3 is TGTGCCAGCAGTTTTCTCGGAATGCGAAATCAGCCCCAGCATTTT.

This clonotype was found many times. The chain uses TRBV29-1 and TRBJ2-2; TRBD2 aligns across 8 bases. The length of the CDR3 is 16 residues. Germline V gene sequence: CDR1 SQVTM, CDR2 ANQGSEA. Trimming removed 4 bases from V and 4 bases from J; junction bases left unmatched: 11. The CDR3 DNA reads TGCAGCGTTGTCAGTCCGTTTAGCGGGACCACCGGGGAGCTGTTTTTT. Translating gives CSVVSPFSGTTGELFF.

This clonotype came up many times. The V call is TRBV19, the J call TRBJ1-1, with TRBD1 as a possible D gene (5 bases). The CDR3 spans 15 residues. V was shortened by 9 bases and J by 1 base, with 18 bases between the two germline ends. Germline V gene lookup returns CDR1 LNHDA and CDR2 SQIVND (reference sequence). The CDR3 reads CASKSGPLPNTEAFF. The CDR3 DNA is TGTGCCAGCAAATCAGGGCCTCTTCCGAACACTGAAGCTTTCTTT.

This clonotype was seen many times. The chain has TRBV19 and TRBJ1-1, with 9 bases fitting TRBD1. V lost 7 bases to trimming and J lost 5 bases; unmatched junction nucleotides: 11. Germline CDR1 and CDR2: LNHDA and SQIVND (reference sequence). This CDR3 region has 15 residues. The chain's CDR3 is CASTNYRGRNTEAFF. The CDR3 DNA reads as TGTGCCAGTACCAACTACAGGGGGCGAAATACTGAAGCTTTCTTT. Supplemented by reference TRBV19 and TRBJ1-1, the full variable domain reads DGGITQSPKYLFRKEGQNVTLSCEQNLNHDAMYWYRQDPGQGLRLIYYSQIVNDFQKGDIAEGYSVSREKKESFPLTVTSAQKNPTAFYLCASTNYRGRNTEAFFGQGTRLTVV.

This clonotype has a count of ten or more. J is TRBJ1-1 and V is TRBV2; D may be TRBD1 (5 bases). The CDR3 runs 15 residues. Germline V gene sequence: CDR1 SNHLY, CDR2 FYNNEI. The ends were cut back, 2 bases at V and 2 bases at J, with 12 bases in the middle. CDR3 sequence: CASSESFGANTEAFF. In DNA, the CDR3 is TGTGCCAGCAGTGAATCTTTTGGGGCAAACACTGAAGCTTTCTTT.

The chain employs TRBV4-3 and TRBJ2-7; TRBD2 matches 10 bases. The CDR3 has 16 residues. The ends lost 3 bases at V and 4 bases at J; junction bases unmatched: 9. Germline V gene lookup returns CDR1 LGHNA and CDR2 YSLEER. The chain's CDR3 is CASSQALAGGFYEQYF. The CDR3 DNA sequence: TGCGCCAGCAGCCAGGCCTTAGCGGGAGGATTTTACGAGCAGTACTTC.

Many counts were recorded for this clonotype. V is TRBV7-3 and J is TRBJ2-1, with 7 bases identical to TRBD2. The CDR3 runs 17 residues. CDR1 and CDR2 (germline): SGHTA, FQGTGA. The junction had 12 bases not matched to a gene; V was cut back by 5 bases and J by 2 bases. The CDR3 sequence is CASSQMGGEFTYNEQFF. DNA of the CDR3: TGTGCCAGCAGCCAAATGGGGGGGGAGTTCACCTACAATGAGCAGTTCTTC.

This clonotype appeared many times. The CDR3 loop is CASSLILEGGVFYNEQFF. The CDR3 DNA follows: TGTGCCAGCAGCTTAATTTTGGAGGGCGGCGTGTTCTACAATGAGCAGTTCTTC. The chain is built from TRBV13 and TRBJ2-1; D may be TRBD2 (6 bases). Trimming cost V 2 bases and J 3 bases, with 20 bases left between them. The CDR3 runs to 18 residues. Germline values: CDR1 PRHDT, CDR2 FYEKMQ (reference sequence).

This clonotype has at least ten counts. J is TRBJ1-1 and V is TRBV27, with D possibly being TRBD1 (6 bases). The germline V gene encodes CDR1 MNHEY and CDR2 SMNVEV (reference sequence). The V and J ends lost 3 bases and 7 bases respectively, with 15 bases between them. The CDR3 runs to 14 residues. This CDR3 reads CASSLSGTPFEAFF. For the CDR3, the DNA is TGTGCCAGCAGTTTGTCCGGGACACCTTTTGAAGCTTTCTTT.